A single sample is the source of the 18 T cell receptor beta chains below, sequenced in a study of control samples from healthy donors and cancer patients. The repertoire was sequenced with immunoSEQ multiplex PCR; TCRdb's copy has only in-frame clones and lacks some. The repertoire includes under 150,000 clones, approximately 86% of them detected once, and just over 8.5% sits in the top ten. The sample was blood. Receptors were obtained from a woman aged 30 to 39 in good health.

V is TRBV9 and J is TRBJ2-2, with D unclear. CDR3 length equals 16 residues. The germline V gene encodes CDR1 SGDLS and CDR2 YYNGEE. Trimming took 4 bases from V and 0 from J, leaving 13 bases between them. DNA of the CDR3: TGTGCCAGCAGCATGGCGTCTGAGCCGAACACCGGGGAGCTGTTTTTT. This sequence encodes CASSMASEPNTGELFF.

The chain combines TRBV3-1 (or the pseudogene TRBV3-2) with TRBJ2-2; D is tentatively TRBD1 or TRBD2 (6 bases each). V lost 3 bases and J 6 bases, leaving 11 bases between the germline ends. This CDR3 region has 14 residues. Looked up from germline, CDR1 is LGHDT and CDR2 is YNNKEL (reference sequence). This chain's CDR3 is CASSHRGRAGELFF. Here the CDR3 DNA reads TGTGCCAGCAGCCACCGGGGGCGAGCCGGGGAGCTGTTTTTT.

Details on this clone: Because the CDR3 is missing its conserved closing phenylalanine or tryptophan, this is likely a read error. The rearrangement uses TRBV5-5 and TRBJ1-1, with D uncertain. The germline CDR1 and CDR2 sequences are SGHKS and YYEKEE (reference sequence). CDR3 length: 13 residues. V lost 3 bases to trimming and J lost 3 bases, with 9 bases between them. CDR3 sequence reads: CASSWVGDTEAFL. The CDR3 DNA sequence: TGTGCCAGCAGCTGGGTGGGAGACACTGAAGCTTTCCTT.

The rearrangement joins TRBV11-2 to TRBJ2-4, with 9 bases matching TRBD1. Germline V gives CDR1 SGHAT, CDR2 FQNNGV. The CDR3 loop spans 13 amino acids. J lost 7 bases, V lost 6 bases, and 4 bases had no gene match. CDR3 loop: CASRTGGANIQYF. The CDR3 DNA follows: TGTGCCAGCAGGACAGGGGGAGCGAACATTCAGTACTTC.

This sequence joins TRBV7-2 and TRBJ2-2; 15 bases line up with TRBD2. This CDR3 has 17 amino acids. V dropped 3 bases and J dropped 7; count of bases not matched to a gene: 6. Germline V CDR1 and CDR2: SGHTA, FQGNSA. This CDR3 reads CASSLLPGLAGGGELFF. CDR3 sequence (DNA): TGTGCCAGCAGCTTGCTCCCGGGACTAGCGGGAGGCGGGGAGCTGTTTTTT.

The chain joins TRBV18 to TRBJ2-5; the D is unclear. The CDR3 runs 11 residues. The V end was cut by 3 bases, the J end by 6 bases, with 5 bases between. Germline-derived CDR1 and CDR2 are KGHSH and LQKENI. DNA for the CDR3: TGTGCCAGCTCACCCCAGAAGACCCAGTACTTC. Its protein is CASSPQKTQYF.

J is TRBJ2-3 and V is TRBV27; D is uncertain. The germline V gene encodes CDR1 MNHEY and CDR2 SMNVEV (reference sequence). V was shortened by 6 bases and J by 0 bases, with 10 bases between the two germline ends. The CDR3 runs 14 residues. The CDR3 bases are TGTGCCAGCAGCCCCGAGCTAAGCACAGATACGCAGTATTTT. Encoded protein: CASSPELSTDTQYF.

The chain combines TRBV4-1 with TRBJ2-4; TRBD2 matches 9 bases. CDR1 is MGHRA, CDR2 YSYEKL, per germline. The CDR3 runs 17 residues. V shed 0 bases and J 8 bases; nucleotides not matched to a gene: 11. The CDR3 DNA sequence: TGCGCCAGCAGCCAAGAGGGACTTCTAGCGGGATCGGACATTCAGTACTTC. Encoded protein: CASSQEGLLAGSDIQYF.

The chain recombines TRBV28 with TRBJ2-7; 8 nucleotides line up with TRBD1. Germline V gene lookup returns CDR1 MDHEN and CDR2 SYDVKM. The V segment lost 6 bases and the J segment 3 bases; nucleotides outside the gene matches: 10. This CDR3 is built from 15 residues. CDR3 in DNA: TGTGCCAGCAGAGCGCTCGGACAGGGTATCTACGAGCAGTACTTC. It translates to CASRALGQGIYEQYF.

Written as DNA, the CDR3 is TGTGCCAGTAGTATGACTGATTATAGCAATCAGCCCCAGCATTTT. The encoded protein is CASSMTDYSNQPQHF. The chain uses TRBV19 and TRBJ1-5; no clear D. The germline V and J ends were trimmed by 3 bases and 0 bases, with 9 bases remaining between them. Germline V gene data show CDR1 as LNHDA and CDR2 as SQIVND (reference sequence). This CDR3 contains 15 residues.

This chain uses TRBV4-2 with TRBJ2-7; D may be TRBD2 (5 bases). CDR1 and CDR2 from the germline V gene are LGHNA and YNFKEQ. The CDR3 consists of 15 residues. V lost 0 bases to trimming and J lost 7 bases, with 16 bases between them. In DNA form, the CDR3 reads TGTGCCAGCAGCCAAGACGATGGGGAGCCGGGTGAGCAGTACTTC. It specifies CASSQDDGEPGEQYF.

The rearrangement joins TRBV11-2 to TRBJ2-7; unclear D gene. CDR3 size: 13 residues. Germline V gene lookup returns CDR1 SGHAT and CDR2 FQNNGV. V lost 5 bases to trimming and J lost 4 bases, with 12 bases between them. The DNA for the CDR3 is TGTGCCAGCAGCAGAGAAAACACGTACGAGCAGTACTTC. Amino acids: CASSRENTYEQYF.

The chain carries TRBV6-5 and TRBJ2-5; 7 bases match TRBD1. Germline V gene sequence: CDR1 MNHEY, CDR2 SVGAGI. The V and J ends lost 8 bases and 5 bases, in that order; junction bases with no gene match: 5. The CDR3 is 12 residues long. CDR3 sequence reads: CASRQGRETQYF. The CDR3 region has the DNA TGTGCCAGCCGACAGGGTAGGGAGACCCAGTACTTC.

The chain recombines TRBV18 with TRBJ1-2; the match to TRBD1 covers 7 bases. The germline V gene encodes CDR1 KGHSH and CDR2 LQKENI. The CDR3 extends over 16 amino acids. V lost 2 bases, J lost 4 bases, and 10 bases stayed unmatched. In DNA, the CDR3 is TGTGCCAGCTCACCAGCAGTAAACCAGGGGGGCTATGGCTACACCTTC. It translates to CASSPAVNQGGYGYTF.

The rearrangement links TRBV6-4 to TRBJ2-1, with D unresolved. V was cut by 2 bases and J by 3 bases, with 2 bases left in between. This CDR3 has 12 amino acids. CDR1 and CDR2 (germline): MRHNA, SNTAGT. CDR3 DNA: TGTGCCAGCAGTGACCACTACAATGAGCAGTTCTTC. Residues: CASSDHYNEQFF.

As for this clone: Other DNA variants within this sample encode the same CDR3. This chain links TRBV6-5 with TRBJ1-4; D is perhaps TRBD1 (5 bases). Trimming pared 6 bases from V and 4 bases from J, leaving 15 bases between. This CDR3 comprises 15 residues. Germline V lookup: CDR1 MNHEY, CDR2 SVGAGI. CDR3 nucleotide sequence: TGTGCCAGCAGCCGCGGGACGGGCCATAATGAAAAACTGTTTTTT. Its translation is CASSRGTGHNEKLFF.

The chain carries TRBV5-1 and TRBJ2-2; D might be TRBD1 or TRBD2, each matching 5 bases. Per germline, CDR1 SGHRS and CDR2 YFSETQ. Trimming cost V 4 bases and J 0 bases, with 7 bases left between them. CDR3 length: 14 amino acids. Here the CDR3 reads CASSGTTNTGELFF. For the CDR3, the DNA is TGCGCCAGCAGCGGGACCACGAACACCGGGGAGCTGTTTTTT.

The chain uses TRBV5-1 and TRBJ2-1; D remains ambiguous. The CDR3 is 13 residues long. V was shortened by 0 bases and J by 5 bases, with 6 bases between the two germline ends. Germline V gives CDR1 SGHRS, CDR2 YFSETQ. The CDR3 DNA reads as TGCGCCAGCAGCTTGGCGGTCAACAATGAGCAGTTCTTC. Its translation: CASSLAVNNEQFF.